This entry features one T cell receptor beta chain sequence. Its antigen is undetermined. This specimen belongs to a study of lymphopenia after photon versus proton radiotherapy. Study-wide results and caveats: After lymphocyte nadir, photon-treated repertoires showed oligoclonal expansion, especially CD8+ Temra. A bigger post-nadir fall in TCR diversity correlated inversely with survival time in deceased patients.

This table comes from immunoSEQ multiplex PCR, and its TCRdb copy is limited to in-frame clones, with some not included. The table shows roughly 53,000 clones, with 80% to 90% occurring only once. Germline CDR1 is SGHDT and CDR2 is YYEEEE. The CDR3 covers 16 residues. The V gene end was trimmed by 2 bases and the J gene end by 4 bases; junction bases not matched to a gene: 3. The chain is built from TRBV5-6 and TRBJ2-1; 13 positions agree with TRBD2. This specimen was peripheral blood, taken from a patient treated with photon-based radiotherapy. This TCR was sampled from a man in his forties or fifties with gastric cancer. The CDR3 DNA reads as TGTGCCAGCAGCTTCGGACTAGCGGGAGCTTACAATGAGCAGTTCTTC. This sequence encodes CASSFGLAGAYNEQFF. Variable domain in full (rest from reference TRBV5-6 and TRBJ2-1): DAGVTQSPTHLIKTRGQQVTLRCSPKSGHDTVSWYQQALGQGPQFIFQYYEEEERQRGNFPDRFSGHQFPNYSSELNVNALLLGDSALYLCASSFGLAGAYNEQFFGPGTRLTVL.